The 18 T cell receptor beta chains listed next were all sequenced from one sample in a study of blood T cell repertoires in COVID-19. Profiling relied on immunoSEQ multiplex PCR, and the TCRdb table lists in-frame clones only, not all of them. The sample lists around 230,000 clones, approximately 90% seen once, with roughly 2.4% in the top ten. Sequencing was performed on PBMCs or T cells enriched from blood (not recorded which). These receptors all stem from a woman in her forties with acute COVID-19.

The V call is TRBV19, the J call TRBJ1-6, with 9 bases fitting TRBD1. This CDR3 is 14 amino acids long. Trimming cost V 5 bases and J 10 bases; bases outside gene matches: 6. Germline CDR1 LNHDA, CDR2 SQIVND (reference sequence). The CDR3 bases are TGTGCCAGTAGTTCGGACAGGGGACGGTCACCCCTCCACTTT. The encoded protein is CASSSDRGRSPLHF.

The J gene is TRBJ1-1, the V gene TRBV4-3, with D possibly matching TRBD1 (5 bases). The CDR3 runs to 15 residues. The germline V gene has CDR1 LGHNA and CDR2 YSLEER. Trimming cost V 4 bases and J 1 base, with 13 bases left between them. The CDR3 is CASSPAGVQNTEAFF. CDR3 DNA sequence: TGCGCCAGCAGCCCCGCGGGGGTTCAGAACACTGAAGCTTTCTTT.

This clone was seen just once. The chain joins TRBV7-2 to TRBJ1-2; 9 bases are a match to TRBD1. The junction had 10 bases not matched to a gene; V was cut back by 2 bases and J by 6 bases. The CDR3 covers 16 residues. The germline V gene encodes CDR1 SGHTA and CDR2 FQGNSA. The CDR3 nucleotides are TGTGCCAGCAGCTTACGAAAGACAGGGGGAGGCAATGGCTACACCTTC. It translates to CASSLRKTGGGNGYTF.

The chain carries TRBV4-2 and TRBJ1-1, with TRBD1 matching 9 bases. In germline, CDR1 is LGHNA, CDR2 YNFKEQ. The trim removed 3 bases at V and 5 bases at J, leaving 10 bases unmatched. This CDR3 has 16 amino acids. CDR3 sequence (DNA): TGTGCCAGCAGCCATGTACAGAAGGGACAGGGAACTGAAGCTTTCTTT. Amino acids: CASSHVQKGQGTEAFF.

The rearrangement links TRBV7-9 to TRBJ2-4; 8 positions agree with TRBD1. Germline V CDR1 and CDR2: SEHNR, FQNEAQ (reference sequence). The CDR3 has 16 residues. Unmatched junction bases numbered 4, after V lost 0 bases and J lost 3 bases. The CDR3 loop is CASSLARGQDKNIQYF. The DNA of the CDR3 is TGTGCCAGCAGCTTAGCCAGGGGGCAGGACAAAAACATTCAGTACTTC.

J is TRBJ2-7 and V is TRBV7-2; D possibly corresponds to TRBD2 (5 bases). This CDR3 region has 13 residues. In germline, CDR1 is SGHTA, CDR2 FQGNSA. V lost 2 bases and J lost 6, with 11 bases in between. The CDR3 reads CASSLILDREQYV. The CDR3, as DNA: TGTGCCAGCAGCTTAATACTAGACCGCGAGCAGTACGTC.

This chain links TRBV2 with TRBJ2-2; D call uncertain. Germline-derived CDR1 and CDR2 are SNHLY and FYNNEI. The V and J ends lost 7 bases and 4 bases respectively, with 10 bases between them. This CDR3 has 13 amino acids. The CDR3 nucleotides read TGTGCCAGCAATCGGGTGAGCACCGGGGAGCTGTTTTTT. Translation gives CASNRVSTGELFF.

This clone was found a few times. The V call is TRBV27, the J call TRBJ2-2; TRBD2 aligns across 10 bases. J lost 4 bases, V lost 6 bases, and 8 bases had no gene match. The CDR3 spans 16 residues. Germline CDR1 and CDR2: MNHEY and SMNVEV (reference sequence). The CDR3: CASSLTGTSATGELFF. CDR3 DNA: TGTGCCAGCAGCTTGACCGGGACTAGCGCCACCGGGGAGCTGTTTTTT.

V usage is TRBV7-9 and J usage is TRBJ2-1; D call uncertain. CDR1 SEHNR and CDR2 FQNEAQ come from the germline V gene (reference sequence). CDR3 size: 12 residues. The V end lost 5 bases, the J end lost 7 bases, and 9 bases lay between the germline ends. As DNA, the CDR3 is TGTGCCAGCAGCCGACTGGAAAATGAGCAGTTCTTC. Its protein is CASSRLENEQFF. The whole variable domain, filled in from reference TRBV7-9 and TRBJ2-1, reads DTGVSQNPRHKITKRGQNVTFRCDPISEHNRLYWYRQTLGQGPEFLTYFQNEAQLEKSRLLSDRFSAERPKGSFSTLEIQRTEQGDSAMYLCASSRLENEQFFGPGTRLTVL.

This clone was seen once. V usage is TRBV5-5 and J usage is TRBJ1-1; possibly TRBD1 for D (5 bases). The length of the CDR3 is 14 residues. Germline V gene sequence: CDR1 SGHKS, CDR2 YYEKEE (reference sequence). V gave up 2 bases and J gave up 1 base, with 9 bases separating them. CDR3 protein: CASSFVGENTEAFF. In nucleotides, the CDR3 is TGTGCCAGCAGCTTTGTAGGGGAGAACACTGAAGCTTTCTTT.

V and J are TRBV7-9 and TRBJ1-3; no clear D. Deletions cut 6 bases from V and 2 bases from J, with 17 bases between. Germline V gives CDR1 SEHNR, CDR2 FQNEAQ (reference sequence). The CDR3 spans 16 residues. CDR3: CASSHSINPAGNTIYF. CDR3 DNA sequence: TGTGCCAGCAGTCACAGTATCAACCCGGCTGGAAACACCATATATTTT.

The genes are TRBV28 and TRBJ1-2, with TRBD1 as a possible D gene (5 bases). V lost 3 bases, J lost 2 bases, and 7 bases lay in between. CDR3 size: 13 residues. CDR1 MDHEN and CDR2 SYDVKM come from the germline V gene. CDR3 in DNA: TGTGCCAGCAGTTTCAGGGTCAACTATGGCTACACCTTC. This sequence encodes CASSFRVNYGYTF.

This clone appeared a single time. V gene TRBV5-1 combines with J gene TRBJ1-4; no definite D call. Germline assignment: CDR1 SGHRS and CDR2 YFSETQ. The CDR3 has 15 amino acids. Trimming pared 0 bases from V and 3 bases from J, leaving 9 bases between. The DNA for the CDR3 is TGCGCCAGCAGCTTGGGGTCCGGGTCTAATGAAAAACTGTTTTTT. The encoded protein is CASSLGSGSNEKLFF.

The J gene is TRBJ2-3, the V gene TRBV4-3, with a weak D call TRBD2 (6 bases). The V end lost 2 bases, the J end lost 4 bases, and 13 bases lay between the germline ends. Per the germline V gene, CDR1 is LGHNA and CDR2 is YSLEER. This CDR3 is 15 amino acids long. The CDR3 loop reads CASSQRDLASDTQYF. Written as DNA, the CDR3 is TGCGCCAGCAGCCAAAGGGATCTAGCGTCAGATACGCAGTATTTT.

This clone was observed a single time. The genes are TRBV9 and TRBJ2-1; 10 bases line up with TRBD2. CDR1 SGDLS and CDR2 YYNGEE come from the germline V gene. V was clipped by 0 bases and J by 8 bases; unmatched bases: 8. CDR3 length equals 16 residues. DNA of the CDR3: TGTGCCAGCAGCGTAGGAGCGGGGGGGCCTTTGGATGAGCAGTTCTTC. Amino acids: CASSVGAGGPLDEQFF.

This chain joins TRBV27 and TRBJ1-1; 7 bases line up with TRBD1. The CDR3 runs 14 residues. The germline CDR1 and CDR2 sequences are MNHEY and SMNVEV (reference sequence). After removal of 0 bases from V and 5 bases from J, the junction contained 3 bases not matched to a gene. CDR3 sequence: CASSLSTGVTEAFF. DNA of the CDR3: TGTGCCAGCAGTTTATCTACAGGGGTTACTGAAGCTTTCTTT.

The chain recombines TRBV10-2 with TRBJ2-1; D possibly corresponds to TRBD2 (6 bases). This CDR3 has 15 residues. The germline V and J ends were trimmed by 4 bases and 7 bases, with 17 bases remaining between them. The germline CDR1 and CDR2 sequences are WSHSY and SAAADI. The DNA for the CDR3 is TGCGCCAGCAGTGGGGCGGAGGGCCTCTGGAATGAGCAGTTCTTC. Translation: CASSGAEGLWNEQFF.

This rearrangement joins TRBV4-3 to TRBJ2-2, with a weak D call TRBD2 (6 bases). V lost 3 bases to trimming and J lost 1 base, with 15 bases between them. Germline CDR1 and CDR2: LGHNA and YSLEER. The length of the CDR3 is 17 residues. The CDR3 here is CASSQDGAGWNTGELFF. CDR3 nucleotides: TGCGCCAGCAGCCAGGATGGGGCGGGGTGGAACACCGGGGAGCTGTTTTTT.